This TCR beta chain stems from a study of blood T cell repertoires in COVID-19. Overall study: Italy, Spain and the United States were the sources of the convalescent and acute COVID-19 samples.

Self-reported history from a screening survey and questionnaire set each donor's cohort. Each exposed participant met a COVID-19 case in the 2 weeks preceding study entry. Profiled with immunoSEQ multiplex PCR; TCRdb holds only in-frame clones, not every one. There are 360,000 or so clones in the sample; 88% occur only once, and 0.85% to 1.3% lies in the top ten. Trimming stripped 5 bases from V and 4 bases from J, with 11 bases between. Germline V lookup: CDR1 SEHNR, CDR2 FQNEAQ (reference sequence). The CDR3 extends over 14 amino acids. The chain has TRBV7-9 and TRBJ1-4; tentatively, D is TRBD1 (5 bases). The sequence was obtained from a woman in her twenties or thirties who had been exposed to COVID-19. Input material: PBMCs or T cells enriched from blood (not recorded which). CDR3 DNA sequence: TGTGCCAGCAGCCTTGACAGCTTTAATGAAAAACTGTTTTTT. Protein: CASSLDSFNEKLFF.